This TCR beta chain was found in a study of early T cells in non-severe SARS-CoV-2 infection. The wider study: Whole-blood bulk RNA, unsorted, was sequenced, and chains were unpaired.

Per germline, CDR1 SGHVS and CDR2 FNYEAQ. The CDR3 length is 15 residues. Trimming cost V 3 bases and J 2 bases, with 12 bases left between them. TCRdb analysed the 5' RACE reads with MiXCR anew, one entry per CDR3 protein. The profile shows roughly 69,000 distinct CDR3 sequences, roughly 9% of them singletons. V usage is TRBV7-6 and J usage is TRBJ2-3, with D uncertain. The material was whole blood, obtained at baseline. This TCR came from an adult who was a healthcare worker with PCR-confirmed SARS-CoV-2 infection or an uninfected control (not recorded which). CDR3 sequence reads: CASSLDGKPTDTQYF. In DNA form, the CDR3 reads TGTGCCAGCAGCTTGGATGGAAAACCCACAGATACGCAGTATTTT. Full variable domain (remainder filled in from reference TRBV7-6 and TRBJ2-3): GAGVSQSPRYKVTKRGQDVALRCDPISGHVSLYWYRQALGQGPEFLTYFNYEAQQDKSGLPNDRFSAERPEGSISTLTIQRTEQRDSAMYRCASSLDGKPTDTQYFGPGTRLTVL.